The clone carrying this T cell receptor beta chain was seen repeatedly, ten times or more. The target antigen is unknown. Germline DNA was also extracted, while the blood RNA originated from unsorted whole blood. The data belong to a study of tumor-infiltrating lymphocytes in primary liver carcinoma. With 500 ng total RNA as template and a constant-region primer, TCR beta cDNA was made. Libraries for TCR beta were built through three nested multiplex PCR rounds, which together made up a slightly modified ARM-PCR procedure. With TRBV1-TRBV30 forward primers and a C-beta reverse primer, the first two PCR rounds were run for roughly 9 cycles each. MiXCR was run by TCRdb on the multiplex PCR reads, yielding one entry per CDR3 protein. The data contain approximately 320,000 distinct CDR3 sequences, almost 60% of them seen just once; the ten biggest clones take up about a sixth. Looked up from germline, CDR1 is MNHEY and CDR2 is SVGEGT. The CDR3 sequence is 15 residues long. V shed 0 bases and J shed 0 bases, with 6 bases lying between them.

Overall study results and limits: Overlap between tumor regions exceeded overlap of tumor with adjacent tissue or blood.

This receptor was taken from a woman in her thirties with primary liver carcinoma and hepatitis B virus infection. Sequences were obtained from peripheral blood. This chain links TRBV6-2 or TRBV6-3 with TRBJ1-3; D is ambiguous. CDR3 residues: CASSYSKDSGNTIYF. The CDR3 nucleotides read TGTGCCAGCAGTTACTCGAAGGACTCTGGAAACACCATATATTTT.